The 30 T cell receptor beta chains given below trace back to one sample, sequenced in a study of blood T cell repertoires in COVID-19. Data came from immunoSEQ multiplex PCR; TCRdb stores just in-frame clones and leaves some out. The sample lists 140,000 to 150,000 clones, around 86% occurring once. The sequencing sample was made of PBMCs or T cells enriched from blood (not recorded which). Source of these receptors: a man over 45 who had recovered from COVID-19.

V and J are TRBV2 and TRBJ2-7, with 7 bases matching TRBD2. This CDR3 region has 12 residues. V trimming: 6 bases; J trimming: 5 bases; junction bases outside the gene matches: 4. Germline lookup yields CDR1 SNHLY and CDR2 FYNNEI. Here the CDR3 reads CASRAGDNEQYF. As DNA, the CDR3 is TGTGCCAGCAGGGCGGGGGATAACGAGCAGTACTTC.

This rearrangement joins TRBV28 to TRBJ1-1; D is perhaps TRBD1 (5 bases). The CDR3 spans 16 residues. CDR1 MDHEN and CDR2 SYDVKM come from the germline V gene. V was clipped by 7 bases and J by 7 bases, with 25 bases between them. CDR3 residues: CASTLKGWAGRSEAFF. The CDR3 DNA reads as TGTGCCAGCACCCTGAAGGGGTGGGCAGGTCGAAGTGAAGCTTTCTTT.

The chain links TRBV5-6 to TRBJ2-4, with D perhaps matching TRBD1 (5 bases). With 0 bases removed from V and 0 bases from J, the gap between germline ends came to 13 bases. The CDR3 is made up of 17 amino acids. Germline V gene data show CDR1 as SGHDT and CDR2 as YYEEEE. The CDR3 sequence: CASSLAWQGLAKNIQYF. The CDR3, as DNA: TGTGCCAGCAGCTTGGCCTGGCAGGGTCTAGCCAAAAACATTCAGTACTTC.

Written as DNA, the CDR3 is TGCGCCAGCAGCCCCAGATTTATGGGGGCTAGTGCACAAGATACGCAGTATTTT. It encodes CASSPRFMGASAQDTQYF. This rearrangement joins TRBV4-1 to TRBJ2-3, with D possibly matching TRBD1 (6 bases). V shed 4 bases and J shed 5 bases, with 25 bases lying between them. Germline V gives CDR1 MGHRA, CDR2 YSYEKL. This CDR3 has 18 residues.

V usage is TRBV19 and J usage is TRBJ2-1, with 8 bases identical to TRBD2. Germline V CDR1 and CDR2: LNHDA, SQIVND (reference sequence). The CDR3 runs to 17 residues. After removal of 5 bases from V and 0 bases from J, the junction contained 9 bases not matched to a gene. DNA for the CDR3: TGTGCCAGTAGTGGCACCCCGGGGGGGAGCTCCTACAATGAGCAGTTCTTC. Protein sequence: CASSGTPGGSSYNEQFF.

This chain links TRBV9 with TRBJ2-2; no clear D. The germline V gene encodes CDR1 SGDLS and CDR2 YYNGEE. CDR3 length: 15 amino acids. Trimming cost V 0 bases and J 2 bases, with 8 bases left between them. The DNA for the CDR3 is TGTGCCAGCAGCGTAGGGGCCAGCAACACCGGGGAGCTGTTTTTT. This gives the protein CASSVGASNTGELFF.

The V and J genes are TRBV5-5 and TRBJ2-1; D ambiguous. Trimming left V 0 bases short and J 2 bases short, with 9 bases between. The CDR3 totals 15 residues. The germline CDR1 and CDR2 sequences are SGHKS and YYEKEE (reference sequence). For the CDR3, the DNA is TGTGCCAGCAGCTTGGTCGGCGGAACCTACAATGAGCAGTTCTTC. Amino acid sequence: CASSLVGGTYNEQFF.

The gene calls are TRBV7-8 and TRBJ2-7; 8 bases are a match to TRBD2. V was clipped by 0 bases and J by 6 bases; unmatched bases: 13. The CDR3 covers 17 residues. Germline V lookup: CDR1 SGHVS, CDR2 FQNEAQ. As DNA, the CDR3 is TGTGCCAGCAGCTTAGCGAGGGCTAGCGGGCTCAGGATCGAGCAGTACTTC. It encodes CASSLARASGLRIEQYF.

This clone occurred a few times. The genes are TRBV5-4 and TRBJ2-1; D is perhaps TRBD1 (6 bases). This CDR3 is 13 amino acids long. Trimming took off 0 bases at V and 6 bases at J, with 7 bases between the two ends. Germline V CDR1 and CDR2: SGHNT, YYREEE (reference sequence). DNA for the CDR3: TGTGCCAGCAGCTTGGACAGGGTCAATGAGCAGTTCTTC. Translated: CASSLDRVNEQFF.

The rearrangement uses TRBV5-1 and TRBJ1-4, with unresolved D. CDR3 length equals 16 residues. Germline CDR1 is SGHRS and CDR2 is YFSETQ. Trimming shortened V by 1 base and J by 1 base, and 11 bases separated the two germline ends. CDR3 residues: CASSLIPGGTNEKLFF. CDR3 DNA sequence: TGCGCCAGCAGCTTGATCCCCGGAGGAACTAATGAAAAACTGTTTTTT.

The CDR3: CASSELGTGGEKLFF. CDR3 sequence (DNA): TGTGCCAGCAGTGAATTGGGGACAGGGGGTGAAAAACTGTTTTTT. The chain recombines TRBV25-1 with TRBJ1-4; TRBD1 aligns across 11 bases. J gave up 7 bases and V 1 base, and 2 bases lay outside the gene matches. Germline V lookup: CDR1 MGHDK, CDR2 SYGVNS. The CDR3 spans 15 residues.

V gene TRBV3-1 (or the pseudogene TRBV3-2) combines with J gene TRBJ2-1, with 12 nucleotides matching TRBD2. The germline V gene has CDR1 LGHDT and CDR2 YNNKEL (reference sequence). Trimming cost V 0 bases and J 4 bases; bases outside gene matches: 13. The CDR3 extends over 20 amino acids. The CDR3 bases are TGTGCCAGCAGCCAAGATGGGGACAGAGGTGGGACTAGCGGGTACAATGAGCAGTTCTTC. Amino acids: CASSQDGDRGGTSGYNEQFF.

The CDR3 DNA follows: TGTGCCAGCAGCTTAGGACAGGGGACAGGGTACGAGCAGTACGTC. Translating it yields CASSLGQGTGYEQYV. The chain carries TRBV7-9 and TRBJ2-7; 9 positions agree with TRBD1. Unmatched junction bases numbered 5, after V lost 1 base and J lost 4 bases. This CDR3 comprises 15 residues. Germline loops: CDR1 SEHNR, CDR2 FQNEAQ (reference sequence).

The rearrangement links TRBV30 to TRBJ2-3; weak D call: TRBD1 (6 bases). The CDR3 loop spans 16 amino acids. In germline, CDR1 is GTSNPN, CDR2 SVGIG (reference sequence). V lost 2 bases, J lost 2 bases, and 17 bases lay in between. CDR3 in DNA: TGTGCCTGGAGTCCATTTGGACAGCGATCCACAGATACGCAGTATTTT. It yields the protein CAWSPFGQRSTDTQYF.

The genes are TRBV7-2 and TRBJ2-5, with 10 nucleotides matching TRBD2. The ends lost 2 bases at V and 6 bases at J; junction bases unmatched: 12. CDR3 size: 17 residues. Germline V CDR1 and CDR2: SGHTA, FQGNSA. CDR3 amino acids: CASSLSASGGSPKTQYF. In nucleotides, the CDR3 is TGTGCCAGCAGCTTATCCGCTAGCGGGGGCAGCCCAAAGACCCAGTACTTC.

For this clone: The sample carries other DNA sequences with the same CDR3. The CDR3 sequence is CASSLGLAGGTDTQYF. Written as DNA, the CDR3 is TGTGCCAGCAGCTTGGGGCTAGCGGGAGGCACAGATACGCAGTATTTT. This sequence joins TRBV7-2 and TRBJ2-3; 10 bases match TRBD2. The CDR3 consists of 16 residues. Germline V lookup: CDR1 SGHTA, CDR2 FQGNSA. V dropped 3 bases and J dropped 1; count of bases not matched to a gene: 4.

This clone was picked up one time. The chain recombines TRBV27 with TRBJ2-1, with 10 bases aligning to TRBD2. This CDR3 has 12 amino acids. The V gene's germline CDR1 is MNHEY and CDR2 SMNVEV (reference sequence). V gave up 3 bases and J gave up 15 bases; unmatched junction bases: 5. Written as DNA, the CDR3 is TGTGCCAGCAGTTTCCTAGCGGGAGTCCGGTTCTTC. Translated: CASSFLAGVRFF.

The genes are TRBV9 and TRBJ2-5; TRBD2 might be the D (5 bases). Germline V CDR1 and CDR2: SGDLS, YYNGEE. V lost 6 bases to trimming and J lost 2 bases, with 17 bases between them. There are 15 residues in the CDR3. CDR3 loop: CASTAREGRQETQYF. CDR3 nucleotide sequence: TGTGCCAGCACGGCTAGGGAAGGGAGACAAGAGACCCAGTACTTC.

This chain joins TRBV5-1 and TRBJ1-1, with D unclear. Per germline, CDR1 SGHRS and CDR2 YFSETQ. There are 15 residues in the CDR3. V was trimmed by 0 bases and J by 1 base, leaving 10 bases between them. CDR3 sequence reads: CASSLGDTPNTEAFF. CDR3 in DNA: TGCGCCAGCAGCTTGGGTGACACCCCGAACACTGAAGCTTTCTTT.

V gene TRBV7-3 combines with J gene TRBJ1-1; a possible D gene is TRBD1 (6 bases). V dropped 0 bases and J dropped 7 bases, with 15 bases sitting between them. CDR1 is SGHTA, CDR2 FQGTGA, per germline. This CDR3 region has 15 residues. CDR3 nucleotides: TGTGCCAGCAGCTTAACTTCGGCAGGGGATGGTGAAGCTTTCTTT. This gives the protein CASSLTSAGDGEAFF. Full variable domain (outside the CDR3, taken from reference TRBV7-3 and TRBJ1-1): GAGVSQTPSNKVTEKGKYVELRCDPISGHTALYWYRQSLGQGPEFLIYFQGTGAADDSGLPNDRFFAVRPEGSVSTLKIQRTERGDSAVYLCASSLTSAGDGEAFFGQGTRLTVV.

The CDR3 DNA reads TGTGCCACTCAGCCGGGACTAGCGGGGGAGGGGCAGTTCTTC. Translation: CATQPGLAGEGQFF. J is TRBJ2-1 and V is TRBV24-1; 14 nucleotides line up with TRBD2. V trimming: 10 bases; J trimming: 12 bases; junction bases outside the gene matches: 10. Germline V gene lookup returns CDR1 KGHDR and CDR2 SFDVKD. The CDR3 runs 14 residues.

The rearrangement links TRBV6-2 or TRBV6-3 to TRBJ2-1; 8 nucleotides agree with TRBD2. J gave up 8 bases and V 2 bases, and 14 bases lay outside the gene matches. Germline loops: CDR1 MNHEY, CDR2 SVGEGT. This CDR3 comprises 17 residues. CDR3 amino acids: CASSYVISGSEGDEQFF. CDR3 in DNA: TGTGCCAGCAGTTACGTCATCAGCGGGAGTGAGGGGGATGAGCAGTTCTTC.

The V call is TRBV13, the J call TRBJ2-2; 10 bases line up with TRBD1. Losses at the gene ends were 9 bases for V and 2 bases for J; bases not matched to a gene: 15. The CDR3 has 18 residues. Germline CDR1 and CDR2: PRHDT and FYEKMQ (reference sequence). CDR3 DNA sequence: TGTGCCAGGGATCGGGACAGGGGAGCGCATTTTAACACCGGGGAGCTGTTTTTT. Protein product: CARDRDRGAHFNTGELFF.

This CDR3 reads CASSVVGGSSYNEQFF. Written as DNA, the CDR3 is TGTGCCAGCAGCGTAGTGGGTGGGAGCTCCTACAATGAGCAGTTCTTC. The chain carries TRBV9 and TRBJ2-1, with a tentative D call TRBD2 (5 bases). The ends were cut back, 0 bases at V and 0 bases at J, with 10 bases in the middle. The CDR3 spans 16 residues. Germline-derived CDR1 and CDR2 are SGDLS and YYNGEE.

This clone has more than one count but fewer than ten. The rearrangement uses TRBV7-9 and TRBJ1-4; D unresolved. V shed 5 bases and J shed 3 bases, with 13 bases lying between them. The germline V gene encodes CDR1 SEHNR and CDR2 FQNEAQ (reference sequence). This CDR3 is 15 amino acids long. The CDR3 region is CASSRREQANEKLFF. The CDR3 DNA follows: TGTGCCAGCAGCCGTAGGGAGCAGGCTAATGAAAAACTGTTTTTT.

The chain has TRBV7-2 and TRBJ1-2, with D uncertain. V lost 2 bases to trimming and J lost 7 bases, with 8 bases between them. The germline CDR1 and CDR2 sequences are SGHTA and FQGNSA. The CDR3 contains 12 residues. The CDR3 spells CASSLWEPGYTF. The CDR3 DNA reads TGTGCCAGCAGCTTATGGGAGCCTGGCTACACCTTC.

The V gene is TRBV2, the J gene TRBJ1-1; D call uncertain. The germline V and J ends were trimmed by 0 bases and 3 bases, with 5 bases remaining between them. CDR1 is SNHLY, CDR2 FYNNEI, per germline. The length of the CDR3 is 13 residues. The CDR3 loop reads CASSEAEYTEAFF. In nucleotides, the CDR3 is TGTGCCAGCAGTGAAGCGGAGTACACTGAAGCTTTCTTT.

This clone is large by share. This chain uses TRBV5-1 with TRBJ1-4; unclear D gene. Per germline, CDR1 SGHRS and CDR2 YFSETQ. Between the trimmed V and J ends, which lost 3 bases and 8 bases, there was a span of 14 bases. This CDR3 comprises 14 residues. The CDR3 reads CASSSAGGYEKLFF. The CDR3 DNA reads TGCGCCAGCAGCTCCGCCGGAGGGTACGAAAAACTGTTTTTT.

The CDR3 coding sequence is TGCGCCAGCAGCTTGGATTTCGGACTCTATGGCTACACCTTC. This gives the protein CASSLDFGLYGYTF. The V gene is TRBV5-1, the J gene TRBJ1-2; D gene uncertain. The ends were cut back, 0 bases at V and 4 bases at J, with 10 bases in the middle. Germline loops: CDR1 SGHRS, CDR2 YFSETQ. The CDR3 length is 14 residues.

The V call is TRBV5-4, the J call TRBJ2-3, with TRBD2 as a possible D gene (5 bases). This CDR3 has 15 amino acids. Germline CDR1 SGHNT, CDR2 YYREEE (reference sequence). Trimming pared 4 bases from V and 5 bases from J, leaving 17 bases between. CDR3 amino acids: CASSRGPVSGDTQYF. The CDR3 region has the DNA TGTGCCAGCAGCCGGGGTCCTGTTTCGGGAGATACGCAGTATTTT.